This T cell receptor beta chain appears in the sequencing data of a study of T cell responses to AZD1222 COVID-19 vaccine. Study-wide background: Pooled in the analysis were second doses at about 4 or about 12 weeks. Findings of the study overall: In the spike-specific TCR repertoire, nearly half reportedly target unmutated variant regions. CD4 TCRs covered the whole spike, strongest at regions 160-218 and 743-854. White British ancestry dominated among donors, who included more females, and clonal diversity was possibly underestimated.

The CDR3 runs to 16 residues. Per the germline V gene, CDR1 is SGHRS and CDR2 is YFSETQ. The V gene lost 0 bases and the J gene lost 4 bases, with 16 bases spanning the gap. As concerns this clone: Antigen: not known.

Assay: immunoSEQ multiplex PCR; the TCRdb copy retains only in-frame clones and omits some. The repertoire holds more than 85,000 clones, with 70% to 90% as singletons. The rearrangement uses TRBV5-1 and TRBJ1-2, with D possibly being TRBD1 (5 bases). Source: peripheral blood, taken on day 0 of AZD1222 vaccination. This sequence was found in an adult in good health. The CDR3 DNA reads TGCGCCAGCAGCTTGGCTCCCGGGACGATAGCCTATGGCTACACCTTC. Residues: CASSLAPGTIAYGYTF.